The clone carrying this T cell receptor beta chain came up a few times. Libraries were prepared by immunoSEQ multiplex PCR; TCRdb keeps only in-frame clonotypes and omits some of them. The data hold about 32,000 clones, with around 83% observed a single time. The sample comes from a study of OX40 agonist ivuxolimab in advanced cancers. CDR3 length equals 16 residues. Germline values: CDR1 SEHNR, CDR2 FQNEAQ (reference sequence). Trimming took 0 bases from V and 2 from J; bases not matched to a gene: 4. The receptor was derived from an adult with an advanced solid tumor such as melanoma, head and neck, liver or kidney cancer. Sequenced material: CD4+ or CD8+ T cells sorted from blood, taken in a trial of the OX40 agonist ivuxolimab. This chain connects TRBV7-9 to TRBJ2-3; 8 bases align to TRBD2. The CDR3 DNA sequence: TGTGCCAGCAGCTTAGCAACTAGCGGAGACACAGATACGCAGTATTTT. As protein: CASSLATSGDTDTQYF.